This entry features one TCR beta chain sequence. The data belong to a study of blood T cell repertoires in COVID-19. The cohort comprised adults aged roughly 18 to 95 years residing in about two dozen US areas. Donors were grouped by their self-reported clinical history. Original analysis: Amplification with reference gene primers provided the estimates of nucleated cell counts. Profiled with immunoSEQ multiplex PCR; TCRdb holds only in-frame clones, not every one. V, J and clone size reflect that table, while D and trimming were determined from the DNA. The sample shows fewer than 300,000 clones, approximately 85% of them seen only once. The CDR3 has 17 residues. The ends were cut back, 3 bases at V and 2 bases at J, with 19 bases in the middle. CDR1 and CDR2 from the germline V gene are KGHSH and LQKENI.

The V and J genes are TRBV18 and TRBJ1-1; D is perhaps TRBD1 (6 bases). This receptor was identified in a woman in her 30s who had recovered from COVID-19. Input material: PBMCs or T cells enriched from blood (not recorded which). The CDR3 is CASSPPGGGGGNTEAFF. The CDR3 nucleotides read TGTGCCAGCTCACCCCCGGGGGGGGGCGGAGGAAACACTGAAGCTTTCTTT.